The rows below give T cell receptor beta chains drawn from one sample of a study of T-cell reconstitution after alpha-beta-depleted transplantation in children. From the PCR reads, TCRdb called clonotypes with MiXCR, one entry per CDR3 protein. Here the sample spans a few hundred thousand distinct CDR3 sequences, roughly 11% being singletons. Source: PBMCs from the stem cell graft donor, taken from the stem cell graft. The receptors were sampled from a human donor who donated a stem cell graft to a child with acute myeloid leukemia. CDR3s include the opening cysteine and the closing phenylalanine or tryptophan. A D gene is named only where the DNA matches it firmly. Size values are once, few and many counts, or a class for expanded clones, and some rows have none.

V gene: TRBV7-7; clone size: NA; D gene: TRBD2; J gene: TRBJ2-2; CDR3 protein: CASSMSGRNTGELFF; CDR3 DNA: TGTGCTAGCAGTATGAGCGGGAGAAACACCGGGGAGCTGTTTTTT
V gene: TRBV6-1; clone size: few; D gene: NA; J gene: TRBJ2-2; CDR3 protein: CASSEKSVQTGELFF; CDR3 DNA: TGTGCCAGCAGTGAAAAGAGTGTACAAACCGGGGAGCTGTTTTTT
V gene: TRBV7-2; clone size: NA; D gene: NA; J gene: TRBJ1-1; CDR3 protein: CASSLGRRTGNTEAFF; CDR3 DNA: TGTGCCAGCAGCTTAGGTAGGAGGACGGGGAACACTGAAGCTTTCTTT
V gene: TRBV4-3; clone size: few; D gene: NA; J gene: TRBJ2-3; CDR3 protein: CASSQDSADTQYF; CDR3 DNA: TGCGCCAGCAGCCAAGATAGCGCAGATACGCAGTATTTT
V gene: TRBV20-1; clone size: NA; D gene: TRBD2; J gene: TRBJ2-7; CDR3 protein: CSARVVAGGPGEQYF; CDR3 DNA: TGCAGTGCTAGAGTTGTAGCGGGAGGGCCCGGCGAGCAGTACTTC
V gene: TRBV20-1; clone size: NA; D gene: TRBD2; J gene: TRBJ2-3; CDR3 protein: CSARDSARGTSGSRDTQYF; CDR3 DNA: TGCAGTGCTAGAGATTCGGCGCGGGGGACTAGCGGGAGCAGGGATACGCAGTATTTT
V gene: TRBV29-1; clone size: NA; D gene: NA; J gene: TRBJ1-2; CDR3 protein: CSSYAGNGYTF; CDR3 DNA: TGCAGCTCCTATGCGGGGAATGGCTACACCTTC
V gene: TRBV3-1; clone size: NA; D gene: NA; J gene: TRBJ1-4; CDR3 protein: CASSRNPGQFNEKLFF; CDR3 DNA: TGTGCCAGCAGCCGGAATCCGGGACAATTTAATGAAAAACTGTTTTTT
V gene: TRBV20-1; clone size: few; D gene: NA; J gene: TRBJ2-3; CDR3 protein: CSSPGRRDTQYF; CDR3 DNA: TGCTCCTCCCCGGGACGCAGGGATACGCAGTATTTT
V gene: TRBV5-1; clone size: few; D gene: NA; J gene: TRBJ1-4; CDR3 protein: CASSLTEIPTNEKLFF; CDR3 DNA: TGCGCCAGCAGCTTGACAGAAATACCAACTAATGAAAAACTGTTTTTT
V gene: TRBV4-1; clone size: many; D gene: NA; J gene: TRBJ1-6; CDR3 protein: CASSQVMGNSPLHF; CDR3 DNA: TGCGCCAGCAGCCAAGTGATGGGCAATTCACCCCTCCACTTT
V gene: TRBV4-1; clone size: NA; D gene: NA; J gene: TRBJ1-1; CDR3 protein: CASSQETAGEAFF; CDR3 DNA: TGCGCCAGCAGCCAAGAGACGGCAGGTGAAGCTTTCTTT
V gene: TRBV20-1; clone size: NA; D gene: NA; J gene: TRBJ2-4; CDR3 protein: CSARDLSSKNIQYF; CDR3 DNA: TGCAGTGCTAGAGATTTGAGCAGCAAAAACATTCAGTACTTC
V gene: TRBV7-3; clone size: NA; D gene: TRBD2; J gene: TRBJ2-1; CDR3 protein: CASSLSGGDHNEQFF; CDR3 DNA: TGTGCCAGCAGCTTAAGCGGGGGGGATCACAATGAGCAGTTCTTC
V gene: TRBV5-1; clone size: many; D gene: TRBD2; J gene: TRBJ2-1; CDR3 protein: CASSSSASGRNNEQFF; CDR3 DNA: TGCGCCAGCAGCTCCTCGGCTAGCGGGAGGAACAATGAGCAGTTCTTC
V gene: TRBV7-9; clone size: few; D gene: NA; J gene: TRBJ2-1; CDR3 protein: CASSFGGFNEQFF; CDR3 DNA: TGTGCCAGCAGCTTTGGGGGTTTCAATGAGCAGTTCTTC
V gene: TRBV20-1; clone size: few; D gene: NA; J gene: TRBJ2-5; CDR3 protein: CSATLAGETQYF; CDR3 DNA: TGCAGTGCGACTCTAGCTGGGGAGACCCAGTACTTC
V gene: TRBV5-1; clone size: NA; D gene: NA; J gene: TRBJ1-2; CDR3 protein: CASSLDGRSGYTF; CDR3 DNA: TGCGCCAGCAGCTTGGACGGGCGATCTGGCTACACCTTC
V gene: TRBV6-4; clone size: few; D gene: NA; J gene: TRBJ2-1; CDR3 protein: CASSPGFTLRSSYNEQFF; CDR3 DNA: TGTGCCAGCAGTCCCGGGTTTACCCTTAGGAGCTCCTACAATGAGCAGTTCTTC
V gene: TRBV12-3/TRBV12-4; clone size: NA; D gene: NA; J gene: TRBJ1-3; CDR3 protein: CASSRGATIYF; CDR3 DNA: TGTGCCAGCAGCCGGGGGGCGACCATATATTTT
V gene: TRBV5-5; clone size: NA; D gene: NA; J gene: TRBJ2-7; CDR3 protein: CASSLEAITSYEQYF; CDR3 DNA: TGTGCCAGCAGCCTGGAGGCCATCACCTCCTACGAGCAGTACTTC
V gene: TRBV20-1; clone size: NA; D gene: TRBD2; J gene: TRBJ2-2; CDR3 protein: CSARTSGRGAGELFF; CDR3 DNA: TGCAGTGCTAGGACTAGCGGGAGGGGGGCCGGGGAGCTGTTTTTT
V gene: TRBV6-5; clone size: once; D gene: TRBD1; J gene: TRBJ1-2; CDR3 protein: CASSYSRDRARRAYGYTF; CDR3 DNA: TGTGCCAGCAGTTACTCGCGGGACAGGGCGAGGAGGGCCTATGGCTACACCTTC
V gene: TRBV12-3/TRBV12-4; clone size: many; D gene: TRBD1; J gene: TRBJ1-2; CDR3 protein: CASTGTDYGYTF; CDR3 DNA: TGTGCCAGCACCGGGACAGACTATGGCTACACCTTC
V gene: TRBV11-1; clone size: NA; D gene: TRBD2; J gene: TRBJ2-2; CDR3 protein: CASSLGRTSGRVNTGELFF; CDR3 DNA: TGTGCCAGCAGCTTAGGGAGGACTAGCGGGAGGGTGAACACCGGGGAGCTGTTTTTT
V gene: TRBV5-5; clone size: few; D gene: NA; J gene: TRBJ2-3; CDR3 protein: CASSPGGWDTQYF; CDR3 DNA: TGTGCCAGCAGCCCCGGGGGATGGGATACGCAGTATTTT
V gene: TRBV9; clone size: many; D gene: NA; J gene: TRBJ2-7; CDR3 protein: CASSVGQTYEQYF; CDR3 DNA: TGTGCCAGCAGCGTAGGCCAGACCTACGAGCAGTACTTC
V gene: TRBV14; clone size: few; D gene: NA; J gene: TRBJ2-5; CDR3 protein: CASSPGHLQETQYF; CDR3 DNA: TGTGCCAGCAGCCCTGGACATCTGCAAGAGACCCAGTACTTC
V gene: TRBV6-5; clone size: few; D gene: TRBD2; J gene: TRBJ2-7; CDR3 protein: CASSYSASGNYEQYF; CDR3 DNA: TGTGCCAGCAGTTACTCGGCTAGCGGAAACTACGAGCAGTACTTC
V gene: TRBV7-2; clone size: NA; D gene: TRBD1; J gene: TRBJ2-2; CDR3 protein: CASSLGTGFGGELFF; CDR3 DNA: TGTGCCAGCAGCTTAGGGACAGGGTTCGGCGGGGAGCTGTTTTTT
V gene: TRBV12-3/TRBV12-4; clone size: NA; D gene: TRBD1; J gene: TRBJ2-5; CDR3 protein: CASSWTGGLETQYF; CDR3 DNA: TGTGCCAGCAGTTGGACAGGGGGTTTGGAGACCCAGTACTTC
V gene: TRBV6-5; clone size: few; D gene: TRBD1; J gene: TRBJ1-2; CDR3 protein: CASSFRDRGGYTF; CDR3 DNA: TGTGCCAGCAGTTTCCGGGACAGGGGTGGCTACACCTTC
V gene: TRBV4-2; clone size: NA; D gene: NA; J gene: TRBJ1-2; CDR3 protein: CASSQEGINYGYTF; CDR3 DNA: TGTGCCAGCAGCCAAGAGGGGATTAACTATGGCTACACCTTC
V gene: TRBV5-1; clone size: NA; D gene: TRBD2; J gene: TRBJ2-2; CDR3 protein: CASRLTSGGANTGELFF; CDR3 DNA: TGCGCCAGCAGGCTCACTAGCGGGGGAGCGAACACCGGGGAGCTGTTTTTT
V gene: TRBV20-1; clone size: NA; D gene: NA; J gene: TRBJ1-1; CDR3 protein: CSARTSSITEAFF; CDR3 DNA: TGCAGTGCGAGAACCTCGAGCATCACTGAAGCTTTCTTT
V gene: TRBV6-2/TRBV6-3; clone size: few; D gene: TRBD2; J gene: TRBJ2-2; CDR3 protein: CASSYSNLAGNTGELFF; CDR3 DNA: TGTGCCAGCAGTTACTCGAATCTAGCGGGCAACACCGGGGAGCTGTTTTTT
V gene: TRBV7-8; clone size: NA; D gene: TRBD2; J gene: TRBJ2-1; CDR3 protein: CASSFNSGGANEQFF; CDR3 DNA: TGTGCCAGCAGCTTTAACAGCGGGGGGGCAAATGAGCAGTTCTTC
V gene: TRBV12-3/TRBV12-4; clone size: many; D gene: NA; J gene: TRBJ2-5; CDR3 protein: CASRLGGGQETQYF; CDR3 DNA: TGTGCCAGCAGACTAGGAGGAGGTCAAGAGACCCAGTACTTC
V gene: TRBV2; clone size: few; D gene: TRBD1; J gene: TRBJ1-5; CDR3 protein: CASRPRDSLYQPQHF; CDR3 DNA: TGTGCCAGCAGGCCCCGGGACAGCCTCTATCAGCCCCAGCATTTT
V gene: TRBV7-9; clone size: few; D gene: TRBD2; J gene: TRBJ2-3; CDR3 protein: CASSRKRERSDTQYF; CDR3 DNA: TGTGCCAGCAGCCGCAAGCGGGAGCGGTCAGATACGCAGTATTTT
V gene: TRBV20-1; clone size: many; D gene: NA; J gene: TRBJ2-3; CDR3 protein: CSARRTGTFTSDTQYF; CDR3 DNA: TGCAGTGCTAGACGGACCGGGACTTTTACTAGTGATACGCAGTATTTT
V gene: TRBV7-2; clone size: NA; D gene: NA; J gene: TRBJ2-7; CDR3 protein: CASSLDRPDEQYF; CDR3 DNA: TGTGCCAGCAGCTTAGATCGTCCGGACGAGCAGTACTTC
V gene: TRBV5-1; clone size: NA; D gene: TRBD1; J gene: TRBJ2-5; CDR3 protein: CASSRSGQMYQETQYF; CDR3 DNA: TGCGCCAGCAGCCGGTCGGGACAGATGTACCAAGAGACCCAGTACTTC
V gene: TRBV6-5; clone size: few; D gene: NA; J gene: TRBJ2-4; CDR3 protein: CASSYSEGGPVLNIQYF; CDR3 DNA: TGTGCCAGCAGTTACTCTGAGGGGGGGCCCGTTTTAAACATTCAGTACTTC
V gene: TRBV20-1; clone size: few; D gene: NA; J gene: TRBJ2-2; CDR3 protein: CSARHPELGPGELFF; CDR3 DNA: TGCAGTGCTAGACATCCAGAACTAGGGCCCGGGGAGCTGTTTTTT
V gene: TRBV5-6; clone size: NA; D gene: NA; J gene: TRBJ2-1; CDR3 protein: CASSLVVSRNEQFF; CDR3 DNA: TGTGCCAGCAGCTTGGTGGTGAGCCGGAATGAGCAGTTCTTC
V gene: TRBV7-2; clone size: once; D gene: TRBD2; J gene: TRBJ2-7; CDR3 protein: CASSFSPGRLAGDHEQYF; CDR3 DNA: TGTGCCAGCAGCTTTTCCCCTGGGCGATTAGCGGGAGACCACGAGCAGTACTTC
V gene: TRBV29-1; clone size: NA; D gene: NA; J gene: TRBJ2-3; CDR3 protein: CSVEFAPTQYF; CDR3 DNA: TGCAGCGTTGAGTTTGCCCCTACGCAGTATTTT
V gene: TRBV5-6; clone size: few; D gene: NA; J gene: TRBJ2-5; CDR3 protein: CASSLVGIQETQYF; CDR3 DNA: TGTGCCAGCAGCTTGGTGGGAATCCAAGAGACCCAGTACTTC
V gene: TRBV4-1; clone size: few; D gene: NA; J gene: TRBJ2-3; CDR3 protein: CASSPSGLTDTQYF; CDR3 DNA: TGCGCCAGCAGCCCCTCGGGGCTCACAGATACGCAGTATTTT
V gene: TRBV6-1; clone size: many; D gene: NA; J gene: TRBJ2-5; CDR3 protein: CASSQGHQETQYF; CDR3 DNA: TGTGCCAGCAGCCAGGGACATCAAGAGACCCAGTACTTC
V gene: TRBV12-3/TRBV12-4; clone size: NA; D gene: TRBD2; J gene: TRBJ2-2; CDR3 protein: CASSLGSGSRELFF; CDR3 DNA: TGTGCCAGCAGTTTGGGTAGCGGGAGCCGGGAGCTGTTTTTT
V gene: TRBV11-2; clone size: NA; D gene: NA; J gene: TRBJ2-3; CDR3 protein: CASSLDGGRGTQYF; CDR3 DNA: TGTGCCAGCAGCTTAGATGGTGGGCGGGGTACGCAGTATTTT